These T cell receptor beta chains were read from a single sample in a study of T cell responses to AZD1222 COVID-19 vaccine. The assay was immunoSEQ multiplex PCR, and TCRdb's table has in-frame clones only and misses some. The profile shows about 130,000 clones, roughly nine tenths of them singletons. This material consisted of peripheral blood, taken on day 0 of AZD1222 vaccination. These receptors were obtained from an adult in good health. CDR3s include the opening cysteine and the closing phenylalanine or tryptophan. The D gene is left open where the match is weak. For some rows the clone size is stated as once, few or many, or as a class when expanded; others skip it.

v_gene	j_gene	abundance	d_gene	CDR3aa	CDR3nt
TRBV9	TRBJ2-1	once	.	CASSVRPGLFRYNEQFF	TGTGCCAGCAGCGTACGCCCTGGGCTATTCCGCTACAATGAGCAGTTCTTC
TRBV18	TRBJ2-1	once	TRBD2	CASSPRSAGGYNEQFF	TGTGCCAGCTCACCGAGGTCAGCGGGGGGTTACAATGAGCAGTTCTTC
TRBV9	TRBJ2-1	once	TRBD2	CASSISPGVAGGEQFF	TGTGCCAGCAGCATATCCCCGGGAGTAGCGGGGGGAGAGCAGTTCTTC
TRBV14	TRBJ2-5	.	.	CASSQVRVETQYF	TGTGCCAGCAGCCAAGTGAGGGTTGAGACCCAGTACTTC
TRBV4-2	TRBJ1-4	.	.	CASSQGQLNEKLFF	TGTGCCAGCAGCCAAGGACAGCTTAATGAAAAACTGTTTTTT
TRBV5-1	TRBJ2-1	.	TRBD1	CASSGTGGSYNEQFF	TGCGCCAGCAGCGGCACAGGGGGCTCCTACAATGAGCAGTTCTTC
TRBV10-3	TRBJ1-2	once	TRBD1	CAISEETGDYGYTF	TGTGCCATCAGTGAGGAGACAGGGGACTATGGCTACACCTTC
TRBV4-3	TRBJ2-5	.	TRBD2	CASSPSYGGLAGQETQYF	TGCGCCAGCAGCCCGTCTTACGGGGGACTAGCGGGACAAGAGACCCAGTACTTC
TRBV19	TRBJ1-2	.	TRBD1	CASSSRTGSLDGYTF	TGTGCCAGTAGTTCCCGGACAGGGAGCCTGGATGGCTACACCTTC
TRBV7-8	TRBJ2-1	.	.	CASRGGTGNEQFF	TGTGCCAGCCGGGGTGGTACTGGCAATGAGCAGTTCTTC
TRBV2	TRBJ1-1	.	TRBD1	CASRGYRGEDTEAFF	TGTGCCAGCAGGGGCTACAGGGGAGAGGACACTGAAGCTTTCTTT
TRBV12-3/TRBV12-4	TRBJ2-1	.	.	CASSSRGEQFF	TGTGCCAGCAGTTCCCGGGGTGAGCAGTTCTTC
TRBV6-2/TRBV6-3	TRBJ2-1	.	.	CASSYLGLTSGNEQFF	TGTGCCAGCAGTTACCTTGGGCTAACTTCGGGTAATGAGCAGTTCTTC
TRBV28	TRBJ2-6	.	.	CASSLFRTGANVLTF	TGTGCCAGCAGTTTATTCAGGACTGGGGCCAACGTCCTGACTTTC
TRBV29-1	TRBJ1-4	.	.	CSFQGANEKLFF	TGCAGCTTTCAAGGGGCTAATGAAAAACTGTTTTTT
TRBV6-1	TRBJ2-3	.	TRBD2	CASSDGLESDTQYF	TGTGCCAGCAGTGATGGACTAGAGTCAGATACGCAGTATTTT
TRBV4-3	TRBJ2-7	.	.	CASSHDTFISGSPTYEQYF	TGCGCCAGCAGCCACGACACTTTCATAAGCGGATCACCGACCTACGAGCAGTACTTC